This T cell receptor beta chain appears in the sequencing data of a study of blood T cell repertoires in COVID-19. Study-wide background: The study drew acute and convalescent COVID-19 samples from the United States, Italy and Spain. Sample material is recorded as cDNA or gDNA derived from T cells, B-cell-depleted T cells, or PBMCs.

Assay: immunoSEQ multiplex PCR; the TCRdb copy retains only in-frame clones and omits some. The sample records 200,000 to 250,000 clones, approximately 86% being singletons. CDR1 and CDR2 from the germline V gene are SGHTA and FQGTGA. With 2 bases removed from V and 4 bases from J, the gap between germline ends came to 15 bases. The CDR3 runs 15 residues. In this sample, this clone turned up once. The age range of participants was about 18 to 89 years, with residence in approximately 25 US areas. V usage is TRBV7-3 and J usage is TRBJ2-7; TRBD1 might be the D (6 bases). The TCR was taken from a woman between 35 and 50 years old with acute COVID-19. Specimen: PBMCs or T cells enriched from blood (not recorded which). The CDR3, as DNA: TGTGCCAGCAGCTTACGCGCAGGGGATAGGTACGAGCAGTACTTC. This sequence encodes CASSLRAGDRYEQYF.